These T cell receptor beta chains were read from a single sample in a study of tumor-infiltrating lymphocytes in primary liver carcinoma. TCRdb re-called the multiplex PCR reads with MiXCR, one entry per CDR3 protein. The table includes over 250,000 distinct CDR3 sequences, approximately 54% detected once. Source material: peripheral blood. Source of these receptors: a woman in her thirties with primary liver carcinoma and hepatitis B virus infection. Each CDR3 is given with its conserved first and last residue. The D gene is left open where the match is weak. Part of the rows lack a size; the others show once, few, many or a class for expanded clones.

TRBJ2-4 NA TRBV5-1 NA TGCGTCAGCAGTTCGAACAAAAACATTCAGTACTTC CVSSSNKNIQYF
TRBJ2-4 TRBD2 TRBV6-2/TRBV6-3 NA TGTGCCAGCAGTCCCGGGACTAGCGGGAAAAACATTCAGTACTTC CASSPGTSGKNIQYF
TRBJ2-1 TRBD2 TRBV11-3 once TGTGCCAGCAGCTTAGATTTAAGGGGACTAGCGGGAGGTCTGTACCACAATGAGCAGTTCTTC CASSLDLRGLAGGLYHNEQFF
TRBJ2-5 NA TRBV29-1 many TGCAGCGTTGAAGATCTAGGGGGGCCCAGAGAGACCCAGTACTTC CSVEDLGGPRETQYF
TRBJ2-1 NA TRBV6-2/TRBV6-3 few TGTGCCAGCAGTTCTTTGGACTACCCCTACAATGAGCAGTTCTTC CASSSLDYPYNEQFF
TRBJ2-7 TRBD2 TRBV12-3/TRBV12-4 many TGTGCCAGCAGTACAACTAGCGGGAGCCCCTACGAGCAGTACTTC CASSTTSGSPYEQYF
TRBJ2-7 NA TRBV5-6 few TGTGCCAGCAGCTTGGGGGGGCTTCAGCAGTACTTC CASSLGGLQQYF
TRBJ2-5 TRBD2 TRBV4-2 few TGTGCCAGCAGCCCTTCGGGACTAGCGGGAGGCCCGGAAGAGACCCAGTACTTC CASSPSGLAGGPEETQYF
TRBJ2-7 NA TRBV12-3/TRBV12-4 many TGTGCCAGCAGTTCCCCCGGCCGGGGGCAGTACTTC CASSSPGRGQYF
TRBJ1-1 NA TRBV5-6 few TGTGCCTCCTCGTTTATGAACACTGAAGCTTTCTTT CASSFMNTEAFF
TRBJ1-3 NA TRBV6-6 NA TGTGCCAGCAGCCCCTTCTCCAAGACCATATATTTT CASSPFSKTIYF
TRBJ2-6 NA TRBV29-1 NA TGCAGCGTTGTCAGGGGCTCTGGGGCCAACGTCCTGACTTTC CSVVRGSGANVLTF
TRBJ2-7 NA TRBV11-3 NA TGTGCCAGCAGCCCCCGGGACATATTATACGAGCAGTACTTC CASSPRDILYEQYF
TRBJ1-4 NA TRBV29-1 NA TGCAGCGTTGCAGCTTCGGGGGTGAGGGAAAATCTGTTTTTT CSVAASGVRENLFF
TRBJ2-3 NA TRBV7-9 NA TGTGCCAGCAACCCCACTAGGGGGGCATCTAGCACAGATACGCAGTATTTT CASNPTRGASSTDTQYF
TRBJ2-5 TRBD1 TRBV6-2/TRBV6-3 few TGTGCCAGCAGCGTACAGGGGCCCCAAGAGACCCAGTACTTC CASSVQGPQETQYF
TRBJ2-7 TRBD2 TRBV6-5 few TGTGCCAGCAGTTCCCTCGCTAGCGGGAGGCGCTCCTACGAGCAGTACTTC CASSSLASGRRSYEQYF
TRBJ1-1 NA TRBV6-5 many TGTGCCAGCAGTTACTCGAGGATAGCGAACACTGAAGCTTTCTTT CASSYSRIANTEAFF
TRBJ2-1 NA TRBV2 few TGTGCCAGCACCCGAAGAGGGAGTTTAATAAATGAGCAGTTCTTC CASTRRGSLINEQFF
TRBJ2-7 NA TRBV11-1 NA TGCGCCAGCAGCTTAGCCCGCGCTCGTATCTCGGGGACCGAGCAGTACTTC CASSLARARISGTEQYF
TRBJ2-7 NA TRBV14 many TGTGCCAGCAATCGGATGTACGAGCAGTACTTC CASNRMYEQYF
TRBJ2-1 NA TRBV7-9 NA TGTGCCAGCAGCTCCCAACTCAGCTCCTACAATGAGCAGTTCTTC CASSSQLSSYNEQFF
TRBJ2-1 NA TRBV12-5 few TGTGCTAGTGGTTTGTGGGGCGTCCATGAGCAGTTCTTC CASGLWGVHEQFF
TRBJ2-3 TRBD1 TRBV5-4 few TGTGCCAGCAGCTTGCAGGGGGCGGGAGATACGCAGTATTTT CASSLQGAGDTQYF
TRBJ2-7 NA TRBV12-3/TRBV12-4 many TGTGCCAGCAGTTGGATATCCAGCTCCTACGAGCAGTACTTC CASSWISSSYEQYF
TRBJ1-6 NA TRBV11-2 once TGTGCCAGCAGTTCCCTCGGACAGTTTAATTCACCCCCCCACTTT CASSSLGQFNSPPHF
TRBJ1-2 TRBD1 TRBV28 NA TGTGCCAGCAGTTGGGGACAGGGGGCCTGTGGCTACACCTTC CASSWGQGACGYTF
TRBJ2-2 NA TRBV6-1 many TGTGCCAGCAGGACGGTACAGCGGGACACCGGGGAGCTGTTTTTT CASRTVQRDTGELFF
TRBJ2-3 TRBD2 TRBV11-2 once TGTACCAGCAGCCCAGCGAGGACTAGGTCCCCGGGGGATACGCAGTATTTT CTSSPARTRSPGDTQYF
TRBJ1-2 NA TRBV11-2 many TGTGCCAGCAGCCGATCCAGCTATGGCTACACCTTC CASSRSSYGYTF